The clone carrying this T cell receptor beta chain came up many times. What it recognizes is unknown. This entry comes from a study of T cells in Graves' hyperthyroidism and ophthalmopathy. Findings of the study overall: Blood held most thyroid clonotypes expanded above 0.001 frequency.

The CDR3 runs 13 residues. Trimming left V 6 bases short and J 3 bases short, with 8 bases between. Germline V lookup: CDR1 KGHDR, CDR2 SFDVKD. It was RNA transcripts that yielded the amplified TCR beta CDR3 regions. TCR CDR3 regions were first amplified by RT-PCR with HTBI primers. TCRdb fed the multiplex PCR reads into MiXCR, producing one record per CDR3 protein. The repertoire holds about 640,000 distinct CDR3 sequences, less than 25% seen once, with 34% in the top ten. This receptor was obtained from a man under 40 with Graves' ophthalmopathy. J is TRBJ2-1 and V is TRBV24-1; no reliable D call. The sequencing sample was made of blood. In DNA form, the CDR3 reads TGTGCCACCAGTTCCTGGGACTACAATGAGCAGTTCTTC. The encoded protein is CATSSWDYNEQFF.